This T cell receptor delta chain stems from a study of γδ T cells in repeated Plasmodium falciparum infection. TCRdb reran clone calling via CATT on the multiplex PCR reads. The sample shows around 52,000 delta-chain clones, approximately 1.5% of them seen only once. In germline, CDR1 is GEAIGNYY, CDR2 EKD. This CDR3 comprises 23 residues. V gave up 3 bases and J gave up 0 bases; unmatched junction bases: 25. Study-level points and caveats: Donors in Mali lived in a small rural village, largely one ethnic group.

This clone has ten or more counts. What it binds is not known. Gammadelta T cells were flow-sorted from PBMC into Vgamma9/Vdelta2+ and Vdelta2-negative populations for bulk analysis. Sample: gamma-delta T cells from blood. This receptor was obtained from a pool of human donors (malaria-infected and uninfected, not separated). The rearrangement links TRDV2 to TRDJ1; 12 bases match TRDD3. CDR3 sequence reads: CACDSPFLSGGYASQQYTDKLIF. DNA of the CDR3: TGTGCCTGTGACTCCCCCTTCCTATCTGGGGGATACGCGTCGCAGCAGTACACCGATAAACTCATCTTT.